The 26 T cell receptor beta chains listed next were all sequenced from one sample in a study of CD8 T cells in ankylosing spondylitis. Antigen specificity for these receptors is unknown. TCRdb itself ran the 5' RACE reads through MiXCR, one entry per CDR3 protein. This repertoire shows around 490,000 distinct CDR3 sequences, roughly 5.3% found once; its top ten account for around 3.5%. Overall study results and limits: A motif in TCR beta, a set of 8 or 9 highly homologous variants, appeared characteristic of ankylosing spondylitis blood.

Sequencing was carried out using blood, either unsorted or a sorted T cell fraction (not recorded which). The origin of the receptors is a male donor with ankylosing spondylitis.

This clonotype showed up many times. The chain recombines TRBV29-1 with TRBJ2-7; perhaps TRBD2 as D (6 bases). Per germline, CDR1 SQVTM and CDR2 ANQGSEA. The V end lost 5 bases, the J end lost 4 bases, and 24 bases lay between the germline ends. CDR3 length: 16 amino acids. CDR3 sequence (DNA): TGCAGCGTTTGGGCGGCCTCTAGGAGGGATCTATACGAGCAGTACTTC. Amino acids: CSVWAASRRDLYEQYF.

In its sample, this clonotype was seen many times. This rearrangement joins TRBV7-9 to TRBJ1-1, with 7 bases identical to TRBD1. The V and J ends lost 5 bases and 1 base, in that order; junction bases with no gene match: 4. Germline CDR1 is SEHNR and CDR2 is FQNEAQ (reference sequence). The CDR3 has 14 amino acids. The CDR3 DNA is TGTGCCAGCAGCCGAGGGGGCCGGAACACTGAAGCTTTCTTT. Encoded protein: CASSRGGRNTEAFF. The full variable domain, rest sourced from reference TRBV7-9 and TRBJ1-1, is DTGVSQNPRHKITKRGQNVTFRCDPISEHNRLYWYRQTLGQGPEFLTYFQNEAQLEKSRLLSDRFSAERPKGSFSTLEIQRTEQGDSAMYLCASSRGGRNTEAFFGQGTRLTVV.

There are many counts of this clonotype. The chain joins TRBV6-2 or TRBV6-3 to TRBJ1-5, with TRBD1 matching over 8 bases. Germline CDR1 reads MNHEY; CDR2 reads SVGEGT. The CDR3 extends over 14 amino acids. V shed 6 bases and J 7 bases; nucleotides not matched to a gene: 8. As DNA, the CDR3 is TGTGCCAGCAGGACAAGACAGGGGCCCCAGCCCCAGCATTTT. Translation gives CASRTRQGPQPQHF.

Many counts were recorded for this clonotype. The V gene is TRBV11-1, the J gene TRBJ2-5; 7 nucleotides match TRBD1. Trimming at V came to 1 base and at J to 0 bases, leaving 11 bases not matched to a gene. The CDR3 sequence is 18 residues long. Germline-derived CDR1 and CDR2 are SGHAT and FQDESV (reference sequence). CDR3 nucleotides: TGTGCCAGCAGCTTAGTGGATACTGACAGGGAGTACCAAGAGACCCAGTACTTC. This gives the protein CASSLVDTDREYQETQYF.

This clonotype was counted at least ten times. The chain is built from TRBV7-2 and TRBJ1-1, with D unclear. V lost 0 bases, J lost 1 base, and 9 bases lay in between. This CDR3 region has 15 residues. Germline lookup yields CDR1 SGHTA and CDR2 FQGNSA. The CDR3 sequence is CASSLAPVPNTEAFF. DNA of the CDR3: TGTGCCAGCAGCTTAGCGCCGGTTCCGAACACTGAAGCTTTCTTT.

This clonotype came up many times. This chain uses TRBV29-1 with TRBJ1-2; D remains ambiguous. The CDR3 loop spans 12 amino acids. V was pared by 6 bases and J by 4 bases, with 12 bases between. In germline, CDR1 is SQVTM, CDR2 ANQGSEA. For the CDR3, the DNA is TGCAGCGTGGGTCAGCCCATCTATGGCTACACCTTC. Its translation is CSVGQPIYGYTF.

Many counts were recorded for this clonotype. The junction shows a germline mismatch at one end, possibly a read error. The chain recombines TRBV7-2 with TRBJ2-2, with D possibly matching TRBD1 (6 bases). Germline V gives CDR1 SGHTA, CDR2 FQGNSA. The CDR3 runs to 15 residues. The CDR3 region is CASSSDSSNAGELFF. CDR3 nucleotide sequence: TGTGCCAGCAGCTCGGACAGCTCGAACGCCGGGGAGCTGTTTTTT. The variable domain in full, completed from reference TRBV7-2 and TRBJ2-2, reads GAGVSQSPSNKVTEKGKDVELRCDPISGHTALYWYRQSLGQGLEFLIYFQGNSAPDKSGLPSDRFSAERTGGSVSTLTIQRTQQEDSAVYLCASSSDSSNAGELFFGEGSRLTVL.

This clonotype was observed a single time. A read error may be the cause here, since a much bigger clone is one base away. This chain connects TRBV4-3 to TRBJ2-7; a weak D match, TRBD2 (6 bases). This CDR3 spans 16 amino acids. Germline V gives CDR1 LGHNA, CDR2 YSLEER. Trimming cost V 0 bases and J 3 bases, with 15 bases left between them. The CDR3 sequence is CASSQDGGATGYEQYF. The CDR3 nucleotides are TGCGCCAGCAGCCAAGATGGAGGGGCAACAGGCTACGAGCAGTACTTC.

In this sample, this clonotype turned up many times. This sequence joins TRBV13 and TRBJ2-7; D gene unclear. This CDR3 comprises 14 residues. With 0 bases removed from V and 4 bases from J, the gap between germline ends came to 10 bases. Germline CDR1 PRHDT, CDR2 FYEKMQ (reference sequence). CDR3 sequence: CASSLGQPQYEQYF. In DNA form, the CDR3 reads TGTGCCAGCAGCTTAGGACAGCCCCAATACGAGCAGTACTTC.

The sample holds a few counts of this clonotype. This chain joins TRBV5-1 and TRBJ1-4; no clear D. The length of the CDR3 is 15 residues. Germline lookup yields CDR1 SGHRS and CDR2 YFSETQ. The germline V and J ends were trimmed by 0 bases and 0 bases, with 6 bases remaining between them. This CDR3 is CASSLVGSTNEKLFF. The CDR3 coding sequence is TGCGCCAGCAGCTTGGTAGGGTCAACTAATGAAAAACTGTTTTTT. The full variable domain, in which reference TRBV5-1 and TRBJ1-4 provide the parts outside the CDR3, is KAGVTQTPRYLIKTRGQQVTLSCSPISGHRSVSWYQQTPGQGLQFLFEYFSETQRNKGNFPGRFSGRQFSNSRSEMNVSTLELGDSALYLCASSLVGSTNEKLFFGSGTQLSVL.

This clonotype was detected a few times. CDR3 DNA: TGCGCCAGCAGCCTCTGGGCGGGGGGGCCAGAGACCCAGTACTTC. It yields the protein CASSLWAGGPETQYF. The V call is TRBV4-3, the J call TRBJ2-5, with TRBD2 matching over 9 bases. CDR1 is LGHNA and CDR2 is YSLEER in the germline V gene. Trimming removed 4 bases from V and 4 bases from J; junction bases left unmatched: 7. The CDR3 loop spans 15 amino acids.

This clonotype occurred many times. V usage is TRBV4-1 and J usage is TRBJ1-5; 9 nucleotides match TRBD1. The CDR3 runs to 17 residues. Germline V CDR1 and CDR2: MGHRA, YSYEKL. The ends lost 3 bases at V and 2 bases at J; junction bases unmatched: 8. This CDR3 is CASSQVDRGGGNQPQHF. The CDR3 DNA sequence: TGCGCCAGCAGCCAGGTTGACAGGGGGGGAGGCAATCAGCCCCAGCATTTT.

This clonotype was counted a few times. The rearrangement joins TRBV29-1 to TRBJ1-1; D gene uncertain. Between the trimmed V and J ends, which lost 4 bases and 4 bases, there was a span of 22 bases. Germline CDR1 is SQVTM and CDR2 is ANQGSEA. There are 16 residues in the CDR3. The CDR3 region has the DNA TGCAGCGTTGTGGGGTCCGAAGGGTGGTTCGCCACTGAAGCTTTCTTT. Its translation is CSVVGSEGWFATEAFF.

In this sample, this clonotype turned up many times. The chain is built from TRBV20-1 and TRBJ2-7; TRBD2 matches at 9 bases. The V gene end was trimmed by 0 bases and the J gene end by 5 bases; junction bases not matched to a gene: 8. The CDR3 is made up of 15 amino acids. Looked up from germline, CDR1 is DFQATT and CDR2 is SNEGSKA (reference sequence). The CDR3 sequence is CSARDFSGSLHEQYF. CDR3 sequence (DNA): TGCAGTGCTAGAGATTTTAGCGGGAGTCTGCACGAGCAGTACTTC.

This clonotype was observed at least ten times. The chain has TRBV29-1 and TRBJ1-1; D not resolved. Trimming stripped 7 bases from V and 2 bases from J, with 17 bases between. The CDR3 runs to 14 residues. From germline, CDR1 is SQVTM and CDR2 ANQGSEA. The CDR3 nucleotides are TGCAGCGCCAGCCTCTTAGGCACCAACACTGAAGCTTTCTTT. Its protein is CSASLLGTNTEAFF.

This clonotype was seen repeatedly, ten times or more. The rearrangement uses TRBV7-2 and TRBJ1-4; D gene unclear. V was trimmed by 2 bases and J by 8 bases, leaving 12 bases between them. CDR1 SGHTA and CDR2 FQGNSA come from the germline V gene. CDR3 size: 14 residues. CDR3 coding DNA: TGTGCCAGCAGCTTATTTTCAAGTGGGGAAAAACTGTTTTTT. Translated, it gives CASSLFSSGEKLFF. The full variable domain, its missing parts supplied by reference TRBV7-2 and TRBJ1-4, is GAGVSQSPSNKVTEKGKDVELRCDPISGHTALYWYRQSLGQGLEFLIYFQGNSAPDKSGLPSDRFSAERTGGSVSTLTIQRTQQEDSAVYLCASSLFSSGEKLFFGSGTQLSVL.

This clonotype has a count of ten or more. CDR3 in DNA: TGTGCCAGCAGCCATGCCGGGACAGGGGGCTCCTCTGGGGCCAACGTCCTGACTTTC. This sequence encodes CASSHAGTGGSSGANVLTF. V gene TRBV4-2 combines with J gene TRBJ2-6; 12 positions agree with TRBD1. The CDR3 consists of 19 residues. V shed 3 bases and J 0 bases; nucleotides not matched to a gene: 6. Looked up from germline, CDR1 is LGHNA and CDR2 is YNFKEQ.

This clonotype has a count of ten or more. The CDR3 DNA is TGTGCCAGTTGTCGGGGGTTCTACTCTGGAAACACCATATATTTT. It specifies CASCRGFYSGNTIYF. The chain combines TRBV28 with TRBJ1-3; a possible D gene is TRBD1 (5 bases). Germline V gene lookup returns CDR1 MDHEN and CDR2 SYDVKM. CDR3 size: 15 residues. The V and J ends lost 9 bases and 0 bases respectively, with 15 bases between them.

This clonotype was detected many times. The genes are TRBV5-1 and TRBJ2-2; D is possibly TRBD1 or TRBD2 (7 bases each). CDR1 SGHRS and CDR2 YFSETQ come from the germline V gene. V was shortened by 5 bases and J by 0 bases, with 11 bases between the two germline ends. The CDR3 consists of 15 residues. CDR3 sequence: CASRRGTANTGELFF. For the CDR3, the DNA is TGCGCCAGCAGGCGGGGGACAGCGAACACCGGGGAGCTGTTTTTT. Full variable domain (remainder filled in from reference TRBV5-1 and TRBJ2-2): KAGVTQTPRYLIKTRGQQVTLSCSPISGHRSVSWYQQTPGQGLQFLFEYFSETQRNKGNFPGRFSGRQFSNSRSEMNVSTLELGDSALYLCASRRGTANTGELFFGEGSRLTVL.

This clonotype was seen at least ten times. This chain joins TRBV25-1 and TRBJ2-3; D is unresolved. Deletions cut 1 base from V and 0 bases from J, with 8 bases between. The CDR3 covers 15 residues. The germline V gene has CDR1 MGHDK and CDR2 SYGVNS. The CDR3 DNA reads TGTGCCAGCAGTGAATTTGCGACTAGCACAGATACGCAGTATTTT. Amino acids: CASSEFATSTDTQYF.

The rearrangement joins TRBV7-3 to TRBJ2-2, with TRBD1 as a possible D gene (6 bases). Germline V gene lookup returns CDR1 SGHTA and CDR2 FQGTGA. V was clipped by 3 bases and J by 4 bases, with 15 bases between them. The CDR3 spans 16 residues. CDR3 sequence (DNA): TGTGCCAGCAGCTTCACAAAACAGGGCAGCACCGGGGAGCTGTTTTTT. Protein sequence: CASSFTKQGSTGELFF.

This clonotype was observed at least ten times. The rearrangement uses TRBV18 and TRBJ1-1; D call uncertain. Trimming removed 3 bases from V and 5 bases from J, with 28 bases in between. This CDR3 contains 19 residues. Germline loops: CDR1 KGHSH, CDR2 LQKENI. CDR3 bases: TGTGCCAGCTCACCCGTTGCCGACCTCTTCCCGGACGCGGGGACTGAAGCTTTCTTT. Translating it yields CASSPVADLFPDAGTEAFF.

In its sample, this clonotype was seen many times. The chain couples TRBV24-1 to TRBJ2-3; TRBD2 aligns across 9 bases. Germline trimming cut 7 bases from V and 2 bases from J; bases unmatched to any gene: 6. Germline-derived CDR1 and CDR2 are KGHDR and SFDVKD. The length of the CDR3 is 15 residues. CDR3 protein: CATSLAGVSTDTQYF. CDR3 DNA sequence: TGTGCCACCAGCTTAGCGGGGGTTTCCACAGATACGCAGTATTTT.

This clonotype was recorded many times. The chain has TRBV7-9 and TRBJ2-1; D remains ambiguous. The V end was cut by 1 base, the J end by 2 bases, with 6 bases between. This CDR3 has 14 residues. Germline assignment: CDR1 SEHNR and CDR2 FQNEAQ (reference sequence). The chain's CDR3 is CASSLEGPYNEQFF. Here the CDR3 DNA reads TGTGCCAGCAGCTTAGAGGGCCCCTACAATGAGCAGTTCTTC. The variable domain in full, completed from reference TRBV7-9 and TRBJ2-1, reads DTGVSQNPRHKITKRGQNVTFRCDPISEHNRLYWYRQTLGQGPEFLTYFQNEAQLEKSRLLSDRFSAERPKGSFSTLEIQRTEQGDSAMYLCASSLEGPYNEQFFGPGTRLTVL.

This clonotype was counted ten times or more. The rearrangement links TRBV30 to TRBJ1-2; 10 bases line up with TRBD1. J lost 8 bases, V lost 2 bases, and 8 bases had no gene match. The CDR3 runs to 14 residues. Germline CDR1 reads GTSNPN; CDR2 reads SVGIG (reference sequence). The CDR3 DNA follows: TGTGCCTGGAGTCTCCCGACAGGGGGCAGCGGCTACACCTTC. It specifies CAWSLPTGGSGYTF.

This clonotype showed up just a few times. The J gene is TRBJ2-1, the V gene TRBV11-2; D might be TRBD1 (5 bases). In germline, CDR1 is SGHAT, CDR2 FQNNGV. The CDR3 spans 15 residues. V was clipped by 0 bases and J by 4 bases, with 10 bases between them. The CDR3 protein is CASSLEAGQYNEQFF. The CDR3 nucleotides read TGTGCCAGCAGCTTAGAGGCAGGGCAATACAATGAGCAGTTCTTC.